This T cell receptor (beta chain) originates from a study of cytomegalovirus exposure and HLA in healthy donors. Study in general: A previous analysis identified more than 100 million unique TCR beta sequences derived from approximately 190 million T cells.

The primer mix had 60 Vbeta and 13 Jbeta primers. Repertoires were generated with immunoSEQ multiplex PCR, while TCRdb's copy carries only in-frame clones and drops some. The sample lists 150,000 to 200,000 clones; around 80% were seen once. A word on this clone: The antigen is undetermined.

Study-wide results and caveats: The HLA-A and HLA-B alleles of most subjects were reportedly predicted accurately from TCR beta sequences. Several of the most significant clusters appeared linked to common viral pathogens, based on a later analysis. High sensitivity and specificity were reportedly achieved when the classifier diagnosed cytomegalovirus status.

The V segment lost 0 bases and the J segment 7 bases; nucleotides outside the gene matches: 6. The CDR3 contains 14 residues. Germline CDR1 is SQVTM and CDR2 is ANQGSEA. V is TRBV29-1 and J is TRBJ2-7, with 10 bases lining up with TRBD1. Source material: PBMCs. The receptor was isolated from a woman in her thirties in good health and CMV-seropositive. The CDR3 is CSVEESGQGMEQYF. CDR3 coding DNA: TGCAGCGTTGAAGAATCGGGACAGGGGATGGAGCAGTACTTC.